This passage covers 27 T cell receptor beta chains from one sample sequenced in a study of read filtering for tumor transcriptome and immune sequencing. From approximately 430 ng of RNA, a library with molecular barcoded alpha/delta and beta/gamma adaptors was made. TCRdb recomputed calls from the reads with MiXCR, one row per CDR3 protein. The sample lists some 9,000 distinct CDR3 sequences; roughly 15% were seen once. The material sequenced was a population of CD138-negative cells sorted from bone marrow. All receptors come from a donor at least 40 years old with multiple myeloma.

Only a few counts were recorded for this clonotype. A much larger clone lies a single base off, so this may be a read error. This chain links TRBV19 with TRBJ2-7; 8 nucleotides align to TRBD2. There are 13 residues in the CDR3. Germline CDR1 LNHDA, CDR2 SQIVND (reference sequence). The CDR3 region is CASSGTRDYEQDF. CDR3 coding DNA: TGTGCCAGCTCCGGGACTAGGGACTACGAGCAGGACTTC.

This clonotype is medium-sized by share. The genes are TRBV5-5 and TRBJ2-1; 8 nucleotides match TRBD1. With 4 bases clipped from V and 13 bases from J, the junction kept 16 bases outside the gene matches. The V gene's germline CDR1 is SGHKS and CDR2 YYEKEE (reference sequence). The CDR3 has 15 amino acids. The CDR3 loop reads CASSQGQVTTMLQFF. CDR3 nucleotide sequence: TGTGCCAGCAGCCAGGGACAGGTTACCACAATGTTACAGTTCTTC. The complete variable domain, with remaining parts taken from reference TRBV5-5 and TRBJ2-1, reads DAGVTQSPTHLIKTRGQQVTLRCSPISGHKSVSWYQQVLGQGPQFIFQYYEKEERGRGNFPDRFSARQFPNYSSELNVNALLLGDSALYLCASSQGQVTTMLQFFGPGTRLTVL.

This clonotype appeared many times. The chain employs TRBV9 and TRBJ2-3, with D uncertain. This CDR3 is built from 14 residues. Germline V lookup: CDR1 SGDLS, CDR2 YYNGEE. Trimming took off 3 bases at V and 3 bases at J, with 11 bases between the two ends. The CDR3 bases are TGTGCCAGCAGCGCCCCCCCTGAGACAGATACGCAGTATTTT. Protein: CASSAPPETDTQYF.

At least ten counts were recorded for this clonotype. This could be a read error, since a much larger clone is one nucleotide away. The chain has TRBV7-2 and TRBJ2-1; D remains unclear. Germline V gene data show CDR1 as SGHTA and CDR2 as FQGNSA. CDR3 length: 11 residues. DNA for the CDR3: TGTGCCAGCAGATTTTACAATGCGCAGTTCTTC. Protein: CASRFYNAQFF.

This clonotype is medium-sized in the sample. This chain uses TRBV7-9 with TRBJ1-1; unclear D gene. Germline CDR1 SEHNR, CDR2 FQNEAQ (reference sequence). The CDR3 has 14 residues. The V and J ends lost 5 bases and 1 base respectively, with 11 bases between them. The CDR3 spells CASSPVVWNTEAFF. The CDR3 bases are TGTGCCAGCAGCCCGGTAGTTTGGAACACTGAAGCTTTCTTT.

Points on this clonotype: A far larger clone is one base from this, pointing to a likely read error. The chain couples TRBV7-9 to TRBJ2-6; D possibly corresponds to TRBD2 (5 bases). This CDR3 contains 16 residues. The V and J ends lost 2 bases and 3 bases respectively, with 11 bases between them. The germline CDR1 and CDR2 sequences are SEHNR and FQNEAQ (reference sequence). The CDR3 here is CASSLHGRVGANVLTF. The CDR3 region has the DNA TGTGCCAGCAGCTTACATGGGCGGGTTGGGGCCAACGTCCTGACTTTC.

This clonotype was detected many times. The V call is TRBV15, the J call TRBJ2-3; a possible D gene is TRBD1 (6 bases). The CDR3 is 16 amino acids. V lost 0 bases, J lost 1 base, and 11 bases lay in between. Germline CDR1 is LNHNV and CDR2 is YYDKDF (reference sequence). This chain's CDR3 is CATSRDGTGRTDTQYF. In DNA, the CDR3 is TGTGCCACCAGCAGAGATGGAACAGGGCGCACAGATACGCAGTATTTT.

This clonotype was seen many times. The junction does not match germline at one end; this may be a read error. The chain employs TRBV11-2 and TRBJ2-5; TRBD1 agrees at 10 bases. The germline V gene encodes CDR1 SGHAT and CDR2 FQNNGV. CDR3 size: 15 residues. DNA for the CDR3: TGTGCCGGCAGCGTAGCGGGGACAGGGGAAGAGACCCAGTACTTC. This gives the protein CAGSVAGTGEETQYF.

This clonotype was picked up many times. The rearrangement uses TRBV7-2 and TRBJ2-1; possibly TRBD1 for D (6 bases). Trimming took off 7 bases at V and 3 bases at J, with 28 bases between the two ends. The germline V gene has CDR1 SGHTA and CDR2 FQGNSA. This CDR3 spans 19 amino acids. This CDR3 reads CASTRQASGLPGHYNEQFF. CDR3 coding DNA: TGTGCCAGCACCCGACAGGCCTCTGGGCTCCCCGGCCACTACAATGAGCAGTTCTTC. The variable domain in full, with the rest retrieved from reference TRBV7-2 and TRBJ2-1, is GAGVSQSPSNKVTEKGKDVELRCDPISGHTALYWYRQSLGQGLEFLIYFQGNSAPDKSGLPSDRFSAERTGGSVSTLTIQRTQQEDSAVYLCASTRQASGLPGHYNEQFFGPGTRLTVL.

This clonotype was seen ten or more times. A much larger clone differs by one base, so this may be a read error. The CDR3 spells CSVAGVPYNGQFF. CDR3 sequence (DNA): TGCAGCGTAGCGGGAGTTCCCTACAATGGGCAGTTCTTC. This chain uses TRBV29-1 with TRBJ2-1; 8 bases map to TRBD2. The CDR3 is 13 amino acids. Germline CDR1 is SQVTM and CDR2 is ANQGSEA.

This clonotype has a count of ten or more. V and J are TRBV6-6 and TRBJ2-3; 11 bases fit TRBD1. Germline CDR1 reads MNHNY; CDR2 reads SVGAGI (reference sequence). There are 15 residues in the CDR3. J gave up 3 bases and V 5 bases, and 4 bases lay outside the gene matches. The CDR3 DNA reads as TGTGCCAGCAGTCTGGACAGGGGGCCGACAGATACGCAGTATTTT. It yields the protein CASSLDRGPTDTQYF.

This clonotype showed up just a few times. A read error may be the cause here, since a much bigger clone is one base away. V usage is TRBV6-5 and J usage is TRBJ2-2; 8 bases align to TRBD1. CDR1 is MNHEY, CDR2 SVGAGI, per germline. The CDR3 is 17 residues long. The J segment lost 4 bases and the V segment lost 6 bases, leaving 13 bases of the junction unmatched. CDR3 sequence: CASRSSPGGASTGELFF. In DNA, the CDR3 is TGTGCCAGCAGGTCCTCCCCAGGGGGCGCGAGCACCGGGGAGCTGTTTTTT.

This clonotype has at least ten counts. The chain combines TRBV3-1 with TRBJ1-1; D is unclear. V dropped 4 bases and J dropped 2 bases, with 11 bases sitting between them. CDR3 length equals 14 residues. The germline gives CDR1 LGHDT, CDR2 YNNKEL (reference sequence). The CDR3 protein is CASSPTNQNTEAFF. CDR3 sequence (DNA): TGTGCCAGCAGCCCGACTAACCAAAACACTGAAGCTTTCTTT.

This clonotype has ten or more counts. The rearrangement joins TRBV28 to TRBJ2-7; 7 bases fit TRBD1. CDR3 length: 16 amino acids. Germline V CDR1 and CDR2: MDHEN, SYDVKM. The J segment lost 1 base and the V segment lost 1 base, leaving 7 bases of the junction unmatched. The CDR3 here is CASSLYLPGQSYEQYF. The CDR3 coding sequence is TGTGCCAGCAGTTTATATTTACCGGGACAGTCCTACGAGCAGTACTTC.

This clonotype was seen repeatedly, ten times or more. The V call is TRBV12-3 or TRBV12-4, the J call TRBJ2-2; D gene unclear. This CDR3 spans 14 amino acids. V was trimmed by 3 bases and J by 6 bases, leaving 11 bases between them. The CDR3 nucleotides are TGTGCCAGCAGTTTTATAAGGCGTGCCGGGGAGCTGTTTTTT. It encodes CASSFIRRAGELFF.

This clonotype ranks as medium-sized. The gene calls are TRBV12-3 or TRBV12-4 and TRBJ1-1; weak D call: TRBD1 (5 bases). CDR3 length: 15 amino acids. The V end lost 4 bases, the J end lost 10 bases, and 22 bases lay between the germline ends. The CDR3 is CASSSPTGGKMRAFF. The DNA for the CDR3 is TGTGCCAGCAGTTCCCCCACGGGGGGAAAAATGCGAGCTTTCTTT.

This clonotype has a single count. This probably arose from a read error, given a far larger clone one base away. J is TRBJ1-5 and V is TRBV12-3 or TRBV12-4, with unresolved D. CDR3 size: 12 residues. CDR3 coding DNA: TGTGCCAGCATCGGTAGCGATCAGCCCCGGCATTTT. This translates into CASIGSDQPRHF.

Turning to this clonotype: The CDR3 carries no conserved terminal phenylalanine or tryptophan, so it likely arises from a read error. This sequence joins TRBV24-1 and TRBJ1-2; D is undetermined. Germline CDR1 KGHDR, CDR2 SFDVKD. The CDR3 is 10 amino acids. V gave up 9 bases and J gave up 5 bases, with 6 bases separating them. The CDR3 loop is CATPSYGYTL. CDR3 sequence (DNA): TGTGCCACCCCATCTTATGGCTACACCCTG.

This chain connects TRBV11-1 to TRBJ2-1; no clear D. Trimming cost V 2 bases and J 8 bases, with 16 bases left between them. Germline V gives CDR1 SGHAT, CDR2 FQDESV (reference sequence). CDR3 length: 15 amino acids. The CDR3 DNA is TGTGCCAGCAGCTTACAGTTTGGCAGTCACGATGAGCAGTTCTTC. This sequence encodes CASSLQFGSHDEQFF.

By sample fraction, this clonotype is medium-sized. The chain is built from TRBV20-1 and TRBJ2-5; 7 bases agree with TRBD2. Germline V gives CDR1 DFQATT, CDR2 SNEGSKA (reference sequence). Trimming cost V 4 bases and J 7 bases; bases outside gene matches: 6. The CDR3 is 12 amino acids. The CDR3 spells CSATEGGGTQYF. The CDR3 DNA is TGCAGTGCTACAGAAGGCGGGGGGACCCAGTACTTC.

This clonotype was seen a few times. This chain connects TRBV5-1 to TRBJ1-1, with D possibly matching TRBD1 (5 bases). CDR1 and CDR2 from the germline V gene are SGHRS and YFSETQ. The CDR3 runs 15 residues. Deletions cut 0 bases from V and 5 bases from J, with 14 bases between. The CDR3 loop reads CASSLGDGFRTEAFF. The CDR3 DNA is TGCGCCAGCAGCTTGGGGGACGGGTTTAGGACTGAAGCTTTCTTT.

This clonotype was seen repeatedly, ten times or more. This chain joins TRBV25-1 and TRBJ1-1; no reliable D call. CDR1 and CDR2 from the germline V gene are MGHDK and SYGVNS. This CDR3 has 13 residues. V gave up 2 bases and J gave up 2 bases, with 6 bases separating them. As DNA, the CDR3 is TGTGCCAGCAGTGAACCGTTAAACACTGAAGCTTTCTTT. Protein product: CASSEPLNTEAFF.

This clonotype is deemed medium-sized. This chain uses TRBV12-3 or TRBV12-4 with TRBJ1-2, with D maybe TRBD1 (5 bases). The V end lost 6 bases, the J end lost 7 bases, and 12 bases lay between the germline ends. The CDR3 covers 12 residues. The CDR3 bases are TGTGCCAGCAGCAAAGCAGGGTTTGGCTACACCTTC. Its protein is CASSKAGFGYTF.

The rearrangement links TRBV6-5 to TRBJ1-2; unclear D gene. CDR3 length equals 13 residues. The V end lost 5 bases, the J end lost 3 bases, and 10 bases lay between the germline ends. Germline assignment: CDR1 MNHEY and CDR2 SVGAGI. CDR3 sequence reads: CASSRARDYGYTF. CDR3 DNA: TGTGCCAGCAGTAGAGCCCGTGACTATGGCTACACCTTC.

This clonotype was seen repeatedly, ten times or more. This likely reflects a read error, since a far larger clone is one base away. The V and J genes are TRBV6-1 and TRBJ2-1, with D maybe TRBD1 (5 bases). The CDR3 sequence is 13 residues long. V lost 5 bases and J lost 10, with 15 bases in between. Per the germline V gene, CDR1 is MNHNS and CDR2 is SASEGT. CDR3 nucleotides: TGTGCCAGCAGTTATAGTGGGGCCGAGGAGCAGTTCTTC. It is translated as CASSYSGAEEQFF.

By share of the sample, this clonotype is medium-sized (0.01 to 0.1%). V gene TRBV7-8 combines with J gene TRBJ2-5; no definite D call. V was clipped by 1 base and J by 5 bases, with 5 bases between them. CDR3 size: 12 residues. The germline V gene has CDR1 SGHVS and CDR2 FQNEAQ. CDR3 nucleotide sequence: TGTGCCAGCAGCTTAGGGCAGGAGACCCAGTACTTC. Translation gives CASSLGQETQYF.

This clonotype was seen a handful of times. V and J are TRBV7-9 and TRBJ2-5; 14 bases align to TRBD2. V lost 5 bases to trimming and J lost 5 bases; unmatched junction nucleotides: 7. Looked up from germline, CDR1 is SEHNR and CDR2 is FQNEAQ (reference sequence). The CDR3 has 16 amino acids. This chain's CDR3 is CASSPPRLAGGETQYF. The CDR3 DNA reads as TGTGCCAGCAGCCCGCCCCGACTAGCGGGGGGGGAGACCCAGTACTTC.